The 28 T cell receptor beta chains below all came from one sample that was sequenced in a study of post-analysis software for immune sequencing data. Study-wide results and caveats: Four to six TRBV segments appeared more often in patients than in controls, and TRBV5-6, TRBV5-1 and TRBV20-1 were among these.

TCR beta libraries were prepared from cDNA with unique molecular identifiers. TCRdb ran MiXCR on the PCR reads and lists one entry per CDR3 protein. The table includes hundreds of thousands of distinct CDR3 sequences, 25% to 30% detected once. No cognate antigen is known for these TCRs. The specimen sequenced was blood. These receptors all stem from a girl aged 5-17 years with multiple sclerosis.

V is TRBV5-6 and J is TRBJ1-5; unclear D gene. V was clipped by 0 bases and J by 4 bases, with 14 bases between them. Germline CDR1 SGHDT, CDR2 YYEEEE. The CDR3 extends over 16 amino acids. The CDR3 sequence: CASSLVGVSENQPQHF. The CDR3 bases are TGTGCCAGCAGCTTGGTAGGTGTGTCCGAGAATCAGCCCCAGCATTTT.

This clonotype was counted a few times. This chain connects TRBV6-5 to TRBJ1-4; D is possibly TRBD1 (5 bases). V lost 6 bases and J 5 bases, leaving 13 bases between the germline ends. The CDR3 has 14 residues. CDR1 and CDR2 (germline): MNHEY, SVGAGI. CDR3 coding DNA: TGTGCCAGCAGACCGGGACGGATGAATGAAAAACTGTTTTTT. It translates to CASRPGRMNEKLFF.

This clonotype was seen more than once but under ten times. The CDR3 reads CASSTGVAGVSEQFF. The DNA for the CDR3 is TGTGCCAGCAGTACCGGGGTAGCGGGAGTGAGTGAGCAGTTCTTC. The gene calls are TRBV6-2 or TRBV6-3 and TRBJ2-1; TRBD2 matches 9 bases. The CDR3 loop spans 15 amino acids. Trimming removed 5 bases from V and 9 bases from J; junction bases left unmatched: 11. Germline-derived CDR1 and CDR2 are MNHEY and SVGEGT.

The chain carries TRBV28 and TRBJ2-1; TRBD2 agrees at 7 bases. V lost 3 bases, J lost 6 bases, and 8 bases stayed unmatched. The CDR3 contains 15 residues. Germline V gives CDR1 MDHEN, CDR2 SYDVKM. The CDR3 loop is CASSFYQRGSNEQFF. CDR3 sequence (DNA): TGTGCCAGCAGTTTCTACCAGCGGGGAAGCAATGAGCAGTTCTTC.

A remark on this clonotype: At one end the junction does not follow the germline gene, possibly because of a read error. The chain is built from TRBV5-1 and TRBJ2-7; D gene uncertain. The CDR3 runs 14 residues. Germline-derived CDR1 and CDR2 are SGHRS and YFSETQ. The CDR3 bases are TGCGCCAGCAGTCGCGACGGTAGCTCCTACGAGCAGGACTTC. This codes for CASSRDGSSYEQDF.

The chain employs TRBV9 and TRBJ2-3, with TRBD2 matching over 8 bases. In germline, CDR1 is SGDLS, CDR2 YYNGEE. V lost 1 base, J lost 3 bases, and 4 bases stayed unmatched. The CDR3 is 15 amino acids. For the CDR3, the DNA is TGTGCCAGCAGCGTACCCCGGGGGGGTACAGATACGCAGTATTTT. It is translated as CASSVPRGGTDTQYF.

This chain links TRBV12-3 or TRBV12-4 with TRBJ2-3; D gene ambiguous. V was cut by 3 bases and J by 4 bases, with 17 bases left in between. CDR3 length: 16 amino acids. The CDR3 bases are TGTGCCAGCAGTTTCTGGGTCGCCCTCCTGGCAGATACGCAGTATTTT. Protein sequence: CASSFWVALLADTQYF.

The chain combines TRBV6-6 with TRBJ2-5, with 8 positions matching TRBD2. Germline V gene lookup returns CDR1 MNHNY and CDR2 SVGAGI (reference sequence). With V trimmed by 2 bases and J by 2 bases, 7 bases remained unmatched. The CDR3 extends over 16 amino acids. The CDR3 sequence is CASSYGGGGRQETQYF. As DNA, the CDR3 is TGTGCCAGCAGTTACGGCGGGGGCGGGAGGCAAGAGACCCAGTACTTC.

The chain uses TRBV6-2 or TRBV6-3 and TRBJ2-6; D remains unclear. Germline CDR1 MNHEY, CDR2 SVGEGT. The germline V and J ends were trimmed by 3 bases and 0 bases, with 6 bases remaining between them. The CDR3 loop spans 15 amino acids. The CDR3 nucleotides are TGTGCCAGCAGTTATCCCGACTCTGGGGCCAACGTCCTGACTTTC. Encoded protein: CASSYPDSGANVLTF.

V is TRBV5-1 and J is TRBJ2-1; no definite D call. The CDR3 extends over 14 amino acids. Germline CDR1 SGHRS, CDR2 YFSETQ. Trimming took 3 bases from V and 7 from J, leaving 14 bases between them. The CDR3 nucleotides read TGCGCCAGCAGCTCGCACACCGCAACTAATGAGCAGTTCTTC. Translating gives CASSSHTATNEQFF.

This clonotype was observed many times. The CDR3 loop reads CASRGRPGETQYF. The CDR3 DNA is TGTGCCAGCCGGGGACGGCCGGGTGAGACCCAGTACTTC. The rearrangement uses TRBV10-3 and TRBJ2-5; the D gene could be TRBD1 or TRBD2 (5 bases each). The CDR3 is 13 residues long. Trimming stripped 10 bases from V and 5 bases from J, with 17 bases between. Germline V gene data show CDR1 as ENHRY and CDR2 as SYGVKD.

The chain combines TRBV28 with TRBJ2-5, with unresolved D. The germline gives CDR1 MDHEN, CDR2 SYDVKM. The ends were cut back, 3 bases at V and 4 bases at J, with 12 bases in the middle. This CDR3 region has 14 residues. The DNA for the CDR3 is TGTGCCAGCAGTTTCGGCGACTTCATAGAGACCCAGTACTTC. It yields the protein CASSFGDFIETQYF.

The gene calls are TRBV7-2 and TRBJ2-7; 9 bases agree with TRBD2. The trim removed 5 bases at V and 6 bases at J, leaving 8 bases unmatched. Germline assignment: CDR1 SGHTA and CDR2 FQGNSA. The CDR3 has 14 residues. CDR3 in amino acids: CASSPTVAGAEQYF. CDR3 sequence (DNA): TGTGCCAGCAGCCCCACCGTAGCGGGAGCCGAGCAGTACTTC.

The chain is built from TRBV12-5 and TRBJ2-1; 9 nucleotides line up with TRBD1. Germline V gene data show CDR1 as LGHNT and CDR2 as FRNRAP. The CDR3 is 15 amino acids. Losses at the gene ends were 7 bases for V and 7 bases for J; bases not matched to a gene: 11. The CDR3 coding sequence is TGTGCTAGTGTCCCGGACAGGGGAAACGTTAATGAGCAGTTCTTC. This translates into CASVPDRGNVNEQFF.

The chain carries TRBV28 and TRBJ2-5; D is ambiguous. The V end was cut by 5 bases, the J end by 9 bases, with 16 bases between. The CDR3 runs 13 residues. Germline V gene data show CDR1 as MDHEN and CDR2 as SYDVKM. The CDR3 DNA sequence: TGTGCCAGCAGTCAGAACCTTGCGGTGGCCCAGTACTTC. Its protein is CASSQNLAVAQYF. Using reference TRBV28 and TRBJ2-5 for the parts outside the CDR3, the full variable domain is DVKVTQSSRYLVKRTGEKVFLECVQDMDHENMFWYRQDPGLGLRLIYFSYDVKMKEKGDIPEGYSVSREKKERFSLILESASTNQTSMYLCASSQNLAVAQYFGPGTRLLVL.

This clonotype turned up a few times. In DNA, the CDR3 is TGTGCCAGCAGTATCAATAGCGGGGGGCCCTACAATGAGCAGTTCTTC. Its protein product is CASSINSGGPYNEQFF. This sequence joins TRBV6-5 and TRBJ2-1, with 10 nucleotides matching TRBD2. J was trimmed by 2 bases and V by 5 bases; bases with no gene match: 6. Germline CDR1 MNHEY, CDR2 SVGAGI. This CDR3 region has 16 residues.

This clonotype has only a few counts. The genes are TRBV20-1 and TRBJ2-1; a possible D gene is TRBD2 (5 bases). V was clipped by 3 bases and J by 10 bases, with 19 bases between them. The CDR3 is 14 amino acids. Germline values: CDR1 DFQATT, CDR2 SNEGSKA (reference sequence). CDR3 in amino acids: CSASHEGMAWEQFF. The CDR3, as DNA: TGCAGTGCTAGTCACGAGGGCATGGCATGGGAGCAGTTCTTC.

CDR3 nucleotide sequence: TGTGCCAGCAGCGAAACTAGCGGACACTCCTACGAGCAGTACTTC. This gives the protein CASSETSGHSYEQYF. This chain links TRBV9 with TRBJ2-7; 8 bases agree with TRBD2. The ends lost 3 bases at V and 0 bases at J; junction bases unmatched: 5. There are 15 residues in the CDR3. The germline V gene has CDR1 SGDLS and CDR2 YYNGEE.

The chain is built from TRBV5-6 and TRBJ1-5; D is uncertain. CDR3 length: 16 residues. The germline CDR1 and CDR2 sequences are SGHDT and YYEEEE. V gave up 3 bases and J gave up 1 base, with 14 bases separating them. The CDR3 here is CASSSLEDGSNQPQHF. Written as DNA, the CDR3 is TGTGCCAGCAGCTCTTTGGAGGACGGGAGCAATCAGCCCCAGCATTTT.

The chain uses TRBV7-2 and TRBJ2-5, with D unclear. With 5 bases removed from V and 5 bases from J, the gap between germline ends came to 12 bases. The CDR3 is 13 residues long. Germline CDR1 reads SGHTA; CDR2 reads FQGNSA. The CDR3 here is CASSLPRKETQYF. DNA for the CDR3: TGTGCCAGCAGCCTACCAAGAAAGGAGACCCAGTACTTC.

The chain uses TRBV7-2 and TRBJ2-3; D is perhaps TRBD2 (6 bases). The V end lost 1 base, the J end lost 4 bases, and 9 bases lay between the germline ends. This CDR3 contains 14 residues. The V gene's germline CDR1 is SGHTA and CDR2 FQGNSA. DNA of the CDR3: TGTGCCAGCAGCTTAGGACTAGGTCCAGATACGCAGTATTTT. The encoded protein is CASSLGLGPDTQYF.

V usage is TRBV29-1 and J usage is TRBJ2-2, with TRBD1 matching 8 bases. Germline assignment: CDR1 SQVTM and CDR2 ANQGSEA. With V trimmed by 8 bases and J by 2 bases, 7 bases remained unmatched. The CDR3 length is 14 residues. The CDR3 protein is CSSNGQGNTGELFF. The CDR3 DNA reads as TGCAGCTCTAATGGACAGGGTAACACCGGGGAGCTGTTTTTT.

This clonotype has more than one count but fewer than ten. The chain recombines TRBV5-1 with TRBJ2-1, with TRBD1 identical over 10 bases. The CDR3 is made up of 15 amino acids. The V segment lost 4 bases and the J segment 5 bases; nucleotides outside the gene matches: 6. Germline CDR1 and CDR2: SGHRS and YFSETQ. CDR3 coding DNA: TGCGCCAGCAGCGCGACAGGGGGCGGACACAATGAGCAGTTCTTC. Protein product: CASSATGGGHNEQFF. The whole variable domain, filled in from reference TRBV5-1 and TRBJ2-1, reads KAGVTQTPRYLIKTRGQQVTLSCSPISGHRSVSWYQQTPGQGLQFLFEYFSETQRNKGNFPGRFSGRQFSNSRSEMNVSTLELGDSALYLCASSATGGGHNEQFFGPGTRLTVL.

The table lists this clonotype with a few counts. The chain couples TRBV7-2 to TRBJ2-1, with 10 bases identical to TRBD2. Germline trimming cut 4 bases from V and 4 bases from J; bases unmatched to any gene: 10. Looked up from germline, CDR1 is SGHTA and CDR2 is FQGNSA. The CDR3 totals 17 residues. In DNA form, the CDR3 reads TGTGCCAGCAGCTGGGAGGCAACTAGCGGGGTATACAATGAGCAGTTCTTC. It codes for CASSWEATSGVYNEQFF.

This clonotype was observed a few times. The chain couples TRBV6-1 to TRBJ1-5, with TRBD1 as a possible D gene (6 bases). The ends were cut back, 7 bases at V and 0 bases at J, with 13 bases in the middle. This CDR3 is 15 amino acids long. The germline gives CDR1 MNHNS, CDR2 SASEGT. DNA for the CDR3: TGTGCCAGCATCGGAGGACAGCTTAGCAATCAGCCCCAGCATTTT. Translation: CASIGGQLSNQPQHF.

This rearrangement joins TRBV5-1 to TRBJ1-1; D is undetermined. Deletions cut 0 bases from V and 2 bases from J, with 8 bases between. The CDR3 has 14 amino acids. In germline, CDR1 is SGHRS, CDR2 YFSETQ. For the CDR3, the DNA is TGCGCCAGCAGCTTGGCATCCAGAAACACTGAAGCTTTCTTT. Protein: CASSLASRNTEAFF.

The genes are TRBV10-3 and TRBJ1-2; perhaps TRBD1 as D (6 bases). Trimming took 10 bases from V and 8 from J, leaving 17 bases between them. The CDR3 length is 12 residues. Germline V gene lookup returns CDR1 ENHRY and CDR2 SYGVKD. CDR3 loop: CATHPGGRGYTF. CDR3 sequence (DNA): TGTGCCACGCACCCCGGGGGCCGGGGCTACACCTTC.

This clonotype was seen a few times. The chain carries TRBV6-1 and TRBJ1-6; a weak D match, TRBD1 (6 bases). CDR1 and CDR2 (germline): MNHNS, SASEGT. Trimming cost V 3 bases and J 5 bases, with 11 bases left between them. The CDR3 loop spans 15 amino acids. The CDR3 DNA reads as TGTGCCAGCAGTGACCGAACAGGGCATAATTCACCCCTCCACTTT. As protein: CASSDRTGHNSPLHF.